The clone carrying this T cell receptor (beta chain) appeared a few times. Its antigen is unidentified. TCR beta VDJ and CDR3 profiling used genomic DNA as template. TCRdb re-analysed the reads in MiXCR, keeping a single row per CDR3 protein. The data hold roughly 220,000 distinct CDR3 sequences, with approximately 65% observed a single time. The CDR3 consists of 14 residues. Germline-derived CDR1 and CDR2 are LNHDA and SQIVND (reference sequence). V gave up 3 bases and J gave up 6 bases, with 12 bases separating them. This record belongs to a study of CD8+CD57+ T cells in acquired aplastic anemia. The wider study: DNA per sorted CD4+ or CD8+ sample ranged about 0.18 to 30 ug, averaging 3.2 ug.

Before being chosen for sequencing, patients had shown CD8+CD57+ cell expansion by flow cytometry. Patients had not yet gotten any therapy when their blood was taken for sampling. Whole-study results and caveats: Over 25 CD8+ CDR3 sequences occurred in both the patients and the controls. Any difference that existed in CD8+ Simpson's diversity between patients and controls was not significant.

Sequencing was done on a sample of sorted CD4+, CD8+, or CD8+CD57+ T cells (not recorded which) from PBMCs. The clonotype comes from a human donor with aplastic anemia. This chain connects TRBV19 to TRBJ1-5; no definite D call. This CDR3 reads CASSIESGSQPQHF. The CDR3, as DNA: TGTGCCAGTAGTATTGAGTCGGGATCTCAGCCCCAGCATTTT.